This T cell receptor (beta chain) was sequenced for a study of OX40 agonist ivuxolimab in advanced cancers. A word on this clone: Its target is not known.

TCRdb's copy holds only in-frame clones and misses some; the assay was immunoSEQ multiplex PCR. Found here are just under 85,000 clones, around 84% of them singletons; the top ten hold approximately 2.6%. Findings and caveats of the study: Circulating CD4+ and CD8+ T cells showed clonal expansion by week 6 at 0.1 to 3.0 mg/kg. Expansion of clones was among the lowest in partial responders at 0.1-3.0 mg/kg.

This CDR3 has 15 amino acids. The V gene lost 10 bases and the J gene lost 0 bases, with 13 bases spanning the gap. Germline CDR1 is MNHEY and CDR2 is SMNVEV (reference sequence). The chain couples TRBV27 to TRBJ2-6, with D possibly being TRBD1 or TRBD2 (5 bases each). The receptor was derived from an adult with an advanced solid tumor such as melanoma, head and neck, liver or kidney cancer. The starting material was CD4+ or CD8+ T cells sorted from blood, obtained in a trial of the OX40 agonist ivuxolimab. The CDR3: CANGTGSSGANVLTF. CDR3 coding DNA: TGTGCCAATGGGACGGGGAGCTCTGGGGCCAACGTCCTGACTTTC.